This is a list of T cell receptor beta chains from one sample in a study of blood T cell repertoires in COVID-19. Only in-frame clones appear in the TCRdb table, and some are missing; sequencing was by immunoSEQ multiplex PCR. Here the sample spans over 60,000 clones, around 85% being singletons. The specimen was peripheral blood. Source of these receptors: a woman over 75 with active or convalescent COVID-19. Each CDR3 is given with its conserved first and last residue. D genes are given only for firm matches. Only some rows state a clone size, as once, few, many or a class for expanded clones.

V gene: TRBV30
clone size: NA
J gene: TRBJ1-6
CDR3 length: 16
D gene: TRBD1
CDR3 protein: CASHYRGGSYNSPLHF
CDR3 DNA: TGTGCCTCCCATTACAGGGGTGGGTCCTATAATTCACCCCTCCACTTT

V gene: TRBV5-1
clone size: NA
J gene: TRBJ2-5
CDR3 length: 14
D gene: NA
CDR3 protein: CASSSDSHQETQYF
CDR3 DNA: TGCGCCAGCAGTTCCGACAGTCACCAAGAGACCCAGTACTTC

V gene: TRBV7-6
clone size: once
J gene: TRBJ1-5
CDR3 length: 14
D gene: NA
CDR3 protein: CASSLRGGDQPQHF
CDR3 DNA: TGTGCCAGCAGCTTAAGGGGGGGGGATCAGCCCCAGCATTTT

V gene: TRBV19
clone size: NA
J gene: TRBJ1-1
CDR3 length: 14
D gene: TRBD1
CDR3 protein: CASSLTGGRTEAFF
CDR3 DNA: TGTGCCAGTAGCCTAACAGGGGGCCGAACTGAAGCTTTCTTT

V gene: TRBV11-2
clone size: NA
J gene: TRBJ1-2
CDR3 length: 14
D gene: NA
CDR3 protein: CASSVRRDSYGYTF
CDR3 DNA: TGTGCCAGCAGCGTACGACGTGACAGCTATGGCTACACCTTC

V gene: TRBV6-5
clone size: NA
J gene: TRBJ1-4
CDR3 length: 15
D gene: NA
CDR3 protein: CASSYSQGTNEKLFF
CDR3 DNA: TGTGCCAGCAGTTACTCGCAGGGAACTAATGAAAAACTGTTTTTT

V gene: TRBV6-5
clone size: NA
J gene: TRBJ2-2
CDR3 length: 14
D gene: TRBD2
CDR3 protein: CASRRGGAGEELFF
CDR3 DNA: TGTGCCAGCAGGCGCGGGGGGGCGGGAGAGGAGCTGTTTTTT

V gene: TRBV5-1
clone size: NA
J gene: TRBJ1-1
CDR3 length: 15
D gene: TRBD1
CDR3 protein: CASSGETGLSTEAFF
CDR3 DNA: TGCGCCAGCAGCGGAGAGACAGGGTTGAGCACTGAAGCTTTCTTT

V gene: TRBV5-1
clone size: once
J gene: TRBJ1-2
CDR3 length: 13
D gene: NA
CDR3 protein: CASSLASGYGYTF
CDR3 DNA: TGCGCCAGCAGCTTGGCCTCAGGCTATGGCTACACCTTC

V gene: TRBV6-1
clone size: NA
J gene: TRBJ1-2
CDR3 length: 13
D gene: TRBD1
CDR3 protein: CASSYQGEHGYTF
CDR3 DNA: TGTGCCAGCAGTTATCAGGGGGAGCATGGCTACACCTTC

V gene: TRBV2
clone size: NA
J gene: TRBJ2-3
CDR3 length: 15
D gene: NA
CDR3 protein: CASNAGERGTDTQYF
CDR3 DNA: TGTGCCAGCAATGCGGGTGAGCGGGGCACAGATACGCAGTATTTT

V gene: TRBV5-8
clone size: NA
J gene: TRBJ2-1
CDR3 length: 17
D gene: NA
CDR3 protein: CASSLGAQVPFYNEQFF
CDR3 DNA: TGTGCCAGCAGCTTGGGGGCCCAGGTTCCCTTCTACAATGAGCAGTTCTTC

V gene: TRBV6-2/TRBV6-3
clone size: few
J gene: TRBJ2-7
CDR3 length: 14
D gene: TRBD1
CDR3 protein: CASSRDRTLPEQYF
CDR3 DNA: TGTGCCAGCAGCCGGGACAGGACGCTACCCGAGCAGTACTTC

V gene: TRBV7-3
clone size: NA
J gene: TRBJ2-1
CDR3 length: 13
D gene: NA
CDR3 protein: CASSLGRNDEQFF
CDR3 DNA: TGTGCCAGCAGCTTGGGGAGGAACGATGAGCAGTTCTTC

V gene: TRBV7-9
clone size: NA
J gene: TRBJ1-1
CDR3 length: 14
D gene: NA
CDR3 protein: CASSSVGEGTEAFF
CDR3 DNA: TGTGCCAGCAGCTCCGTAGGGGAGGGTACTGAAGCTTTCTTT

V gene: TRBV4-1
clone size: NA
J gene: TRBJ1-2
CDR3 length: 16
D gene: NA
CDR3 protein: CASSLSPGEPAYGYTF
CDR3 DNA: TGCGCCAGCAGCCTGAGTCCCGGTGAACCCGCCTATGGCTACACCTTC

V gene: TRBV28
clone size: NA
J gene: TRBJ2-4
CDR3 length: 15
D gene: NA
CDR3 protein: CASSQSVRAPPGQYF
CDR3 DNA: TGTGCCAGCAGCCAAAGCGTCAGGGCTCCCCCCGGACAGTACTTC

V gene: TRBV6-5
clone size: NA
J gene: TRBJ2-2
CDR3 length: 15
D gene: TRBD1
CDR3 protein: CASQPGTGATGELFF
CDR3 DNA: TGTGCCAGCCAACCCGGGACAGGGGCTACCGGGGAGCTGTTTTTT

V gene: TRBV5-1
clone size: NA
J gene: TRBJ2-7
CDR3 length: 19
D gene: NA
CDR3 protein: CASNRRVNVGARFPYEQYF
CDR3 DNA: TGCGCCAGCAACCGGAGGGTCAACGTTGGGGCCCGATTCCCTTACGAGCAGTACTTC

V gene: TRBV12-3/TRBV12-4
clone size: NA
J gene: TRBJ1-6
CDR3 length: 13
D gene: NA
CDR3 protein: CASSLLSRSPLHF
CDR3 DNA: TGTGCCAGCAGCCTCCTGTCTCGTTCACCCCTCCACTTT

V gene: TRBV4-1
clone size: once
J gene: TRBJ1-2
CDR3 length: 16
D gene: TRBD1
CDR3 protein: CASSPMSDRATNGYTF
CDR3 DNA: TGCGCCAGCAGCCCTATGAGCGACAGGGCTACCAATGGCTACACCTTC

V gene: TRBV28
clone size: NA
J gene: TRBJ2-5
CDR3 length: 14
D gene: TRBD2
CDR3 protein: CASSSRGGGETQYF
CDR3 DNA: TGTGCCAGCAGTTCCCGCGGGGGGGGAGAGACCCAGTACTTC

V gene: TRBV19
clone size: once
J gene: TRBJ2-5
CDR3 length: 14
D gene: NA
CDR3 protein: CASSIQGRGETQYF
CDR3 DNA: TGTGCCAGTAGTATACAGGGTCGTGGGGAGACCCAGTACTTC

V gene: TRBV19
clone size: NA
J gene: TRBJ2-3
CDR3 length: 16
D gene: TRBD1
CDR3 protein: CASGNHRGASTDTQYF
CDR3 DNA: TGTGCCAGTGGTAATCACAGGGGCGCGAGCACAGATACGCAGTATTTT

V gene: TRBV19
clone size: NA
J gene: TRBJ1-2
CDR3 length: 13
D gene: NA
CDR3 protein: CASSRAADNGYTF
CDR3 DNA: TGTGCCAGTAGTAGAGCGGCGGATAATGGCTACACCTTC

V gene: TRBV6-5
clone size: NA
J gene: TRBJ2-5
CDR3 length: 14
D gene: NA
CDR3 protein: CASSYLTRGETQYF
CDR3 DNA: TGTGCCAGCAGTTACCTTACCCGGGGAGAGACCCAGTACTTC

V gene: TRBV7-8
clone size: NA
J gene: TRBJ1-2
CDR3 length: 15
D gene: NA
CDR3 protein: CASSFGRGVVHGYTF
CDR3 DNA: TGTGCCAGCAGCTTTGGCAGGGGAGTCGTCCATGGCTACACCTTC

V gene: TRBV19
clone size: NA
J gene: TRBJ1-6
CDR3 length: 15
D gene: NA
CDR3 protein: CASSIVAGGDSPLHF
CDR3 DNA: TGTGCCAGTAGTATAGTGGCAGGAGGGGATTCACCCCTCCACTTT

V gene: TRBV14
clone size: NA
J gene: TRBJ2-2
CDR3 length: 14
D gene: NA
CDR3 protein: CASSQVWASGELFF
CDR3 DNA: TGTGCCAGCAGCCAAGTTTGGGCGTCCGGGGAGCTGTTTTTT

V gene: TRBV2
clone size: NA
J gene: TRBJ1-5
CDR3 length: 17
D gene: TRBD1
CDR3 protein: CASSPLGKRGGAQPQHF
CDR3 DNA: TGTGCCAGCAGCCCCCTCGGTAAAAGAGGGGGCGCGCAGCCCCAGCATTTT

V gene: TRBV7-6
clone size: NA
J gene: TRBJ2-3
CDR3 length: 17
D gene: TRBD2
CDR3 protein: CASSLDRTGGATDTQYF
CDR3 DNA: TGTGCCAGCAGCTTAGACCGGACGGGGGGAGCCACAGATACGCAGTATTTT

V gene: TRBV7-6
clone size: once
J gene: TRBJ1-3
CDR3 length: 16
D gene: NA
CDR3 protein: CASSRLDKAYGNTIYF
CDR3 DNA: TGTGCCAGCAGCAGGCTGGACAAAGCCTATGGAAACACCATATATTTT

V gene: TRBV12-5
clone size: NA
J gene: TRBJ2-2
CDR3 length: 13
D gene: NA
CDR3 protein: CASGHRVTGELFF
CDR3 DNA: TGTGCTAGTGGCCACAGGGTCACCGGGGAGCTGTTTTTT

V gene: TRBV6-5
clone size: NA
J gene: TRBJ1-6
CDR3 length: 12
D gene: NA
CDR3 protein: CASRGGNSPLHF
CDR3 DNA: TGTGCCAGCAGGGGGGGTAATTCACCCCTCCACTTT

V gene: TRBV12-3/TRBV12-4
clone size: NA
J gene: TRBJ2-3
CDR3 length: 13
D gene: NA
CDR3 protein: CASDGGGSDTQYF
CDR3 DNA: TGTGCCAGCGATGGCGGGGGCTCAGATACGCAGTATTTT

V gene: TRBV4-3
clone size: NA
J gene: TRBJ1-5
CDR3 length: 15
D gene: NA
CDR3 protein: CASSQDSGGRQPQHF
CDR3 DNA: TGCGCCAGCAGCCAAGATAGCGGGGGGAGACAGCCCCAGCATTTT

V gene: TRBV4-1
clone size: NA
J gene: TRBJ1-3
CDR3 length: 17
D gene: NA
CDR3 protein: CASSQVLSRRSGNTIYF
CDR3 DNA: TGCGCCAGCAGCCAAGTTCTGTCGAGGAGGTCTGGAAACACCATATATTTT

V gene: TRBV5-1
clone size: many
J gene: TRBJ2-3
CDR3 length: 14
D gene: NA
CDR3 protein: CASSTGTYTDTQYF
CDR3 DNA: TGCGCCAGCAGCACCGGGACATACACAGATACGCAGTATTTT

V gene: TRBV2
clone size: once
J gene: TRBJ1-5
CDR3 length: 14
D gene: TRBD1
CDR3 protein: CASRRGQINQPQHF
CDR3 DNA: TGTGCCAGCAGGCGGGGACAGATCAATCAGCCCCAGCATTTT

V gene: TRBV5-1
clone size: NA
J gene: TRBJ1-5
CDR3 length: 10
D gene: NA
CDR3 protein: CASSNGTCHF
CDR3 DNA: TGCGCCAGCAGCAACGGGACATGTCATTTT

V gene: TRBV3-1/TRBV3-2
clone size: NA
J gene: TRBJ1-1
CDR3 length: 16
D gene: NA
CDR3 protein: CASSPLPPGLNTEAFF
CDR3 DNA: TGTGCCAGCAGCCCCCTCCCGCCGGGGTTGAACACTGAAGCTTTCTTT

V gene: TRBV7-2
clone size: NA
J gene: TRBJ2-3
CDR3 length: 16
D gene: TRBD2
CDR3 protein: CASSFLAGALGGTQYF
CDR3 DNA: TGTGCCAGCAGCTTCCTAGCGGGGGCCTTAGGTGGTACGCAGTATTTT

V gene: TRBV28
clone size: NA
J gene: TRBJ1-2
CDR3 length: 15
D gene: NA
CDR3 protein: CASTRLAGNYYGYTF
CDR3 DNA: TGTGCCAGCACGCGTCTGGCAGGGAACTACTATGGCTACACCTTC

V gene: TRBV19
clone size: NA
J gene: TRBJ1-6
CDR3 length: 17
D gene: TRBD1
CDR3 protein: CASSLQGSSSYNSPLHF
CDR3 DNA: TGTGCCAGTAGTCTACAGGGGTCGAGCTCCTATAATTCACCCCTCCACTTT

V gene: TRBV15
clone size: NA
J gene: TRBJ1-3
CDR3 length: 15
D gene: NA
CDR3 protein: CATSRRTDSGNTIYF
CDR3 DNA: TGTGCCACCAGCAGAAGGACAGACTCTGGAAACACCATATATTTT

V gene: TRBV25-1
clone size: once
J gene: TRBJ1-1
CDR3 length: 16
D gene: TRBD1
CDR3 protein: CASRGDRTGMNTEAFF
CDR3 DNA: TGTGCCAGCAGGGGAGATAGGACAGGAATGAACACTGAAGCTTTCTTT

V gene: TRBV12-5
clone size: NA
J gene: TRBJ1-5
CDR3 length: 12
D gene: NA
CDR3 protein: CASGSQYQPQHF
CDR3 DNA: TGTGCTAGTGGTTCCCAGTATCAGCCCCAGCATTTT

V gene: TRBV18
clone size: NA
J gene: TRBJ1-3
CDR3 length: 16
D gene: NA
CDR3 protein: CASSPPGGNSGNTIYF
CDR3 DNA: TGTGCCAGCTCACCACCCGGCGGTAACTCTGGAAACACCATATATTTT

V gene: TRBV7-9
clone size: once
J gene: TRBJ1-1
CDR3 length: 14
D gene: NA
CDR3 protein: CASSLEGGFFEAFF
CDR3 DNA: TGTGCCAGCAGCTTAGAGGGGGGGTTTTTTGAAGCTTTCTTT

V gene: TRBV18
clone size: NA
J gene: TRBJ2-7
CDR3 length: 12
D gene: NA
CDR3 protein: CASSPEGYEQYF
CDR3 DNA: TGTGCCAGCTCACCCGAGGGTTACGAGCAGTACTTC

V gene: TRBV3-1/TRBV3-2
clone size: NA
J gene: TRBJ1-5
CDR3 length: 15
D gene: NA
CDR3 protein: CASSQVGGGKQPQHF
CDR3 DNA: TGTGCCAGCAGCCAAGTAGGAGGAGGGAAACAGCCCCAGCATTTT

V gene: TRBV11-3
clone size: once
J gene: TRBJ2-7
CDR3 length: 16
D gene: TRBD1
CDR3 protein: CASKGTAGTVSYEQYF
CDR3 DNA: TGTGCCAGCAAGGGGACAGCCGGGACAGTATCCTACGAGCAGTACTTC

V gene: TRBV5-1
clone size: NA
J gene: TRBJ2-7
CDR3 length: 13
D gene: TRBD1
CDR3 protein: CASSIPTGAEQYF
CDR3 DNA: TGCGCCAGCAGCATCCCGACAGGGGCCGAGCAGTACTTC

V gene: TRBV2
clone size: NA
J gene: TRBJ1-2
CDR3 length: 12
D gene: NA
CDR3 protein: CASSNRRYGYTF
CDR3 DNA: TGTGCCAGCAGCAACAGACGCTATGGCTACACCTTC

V gene: TRBV4-3
clone size: NA
J gene: TRBJ2-2
CDR3 length: 15
D gene: NA
CDR3 protein: CASSQEILNTGELFF
CDR3 DNA: TGCGCCAGCAGCCAAGAGATACTTAACACCGGGGAGCTGTTTTTT